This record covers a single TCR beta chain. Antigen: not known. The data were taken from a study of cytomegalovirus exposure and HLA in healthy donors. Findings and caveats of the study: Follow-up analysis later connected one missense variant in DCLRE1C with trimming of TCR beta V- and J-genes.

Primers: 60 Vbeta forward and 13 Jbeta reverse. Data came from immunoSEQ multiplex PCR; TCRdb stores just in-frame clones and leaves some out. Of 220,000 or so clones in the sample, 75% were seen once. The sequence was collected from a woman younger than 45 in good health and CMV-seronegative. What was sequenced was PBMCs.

CDR3 region: CASSVRPESTEAFF. The CDR3 nucleotides are TGTGCCAGCAGCGTACGCCCCGAGAGCACTGAAGCTTTCTTT. The rearrangement uses TRBV9 and TRBJ1-1; no reliable D call. V was cut by 1 base and J by 4 bases, with 11 bases left in between. Germline assignment: CDR1 SGDLS and CDR2 YYNGEE. CDR3 length equals 14 residues.